The 14 T cell receptor beta chains listed next were all sequenced from one sample in a study of blood T cell repertoires in COVID-19. Clones were read by immunoSEQ multiplex PCR, and TCRdb kept only the in-frame ones, dropping some. The sample carries 150,000 to 200,000 clones, 85% to 90% recorded once. The sequenced material came from peripheral blood. These receptors all stem from a human donor in a cohort sampled during active COVID-19.

The rearrangement links TRBV30 to TRBJ1-6, with 7 bases identical to TRBD1. The CDR3 is 13 residues long. V trimming: 4 bases; J trimming: 8 bases; junction bases outside the gene matches: 5. Per the germline V gene, CDR1 is GTSNPN and CDR2 is SVGIG (reference sequence). CDR3 sequence (DNA): TGTGCCTGGATGGGACAGCCGGATTCACCCCTCCACTTT. Translating gives CAWMGQPDSPLHF.

In its sample, this clone was seen once. The V and J genes are TRBV5-6 and TRBJ2-5; TRBD2 matches 8 bases. V was clipped by 1 base and J by 4 bases; unmatched bases: 6. CDR1 is SGHDT, CDR2 YYEEEE, per germline. CDR3 length equals 15 residues. Here the CDR3 reads CASSLNWAGGETQYF. CDR3 in DNA: TGTGCCAGCAGCTTGAATTGGGCGGGAGGAGAGACCCAGTACTTC.

CDR3: CSVEARGTSAWNEQFF. The CDR3, as DNA: TGCAGCGTTGAAGCTCGAGGGACTAGCGCGTGGAATGAGCAGTTCTTC. The rearrangement joins TRBV29-1 to TRBJ2-1; 10 nucleotides line up with TRBD2. Unmatched junction bases numbered 10, after V lost 1 base and J lost 7 bases. This CDR3 is 16 amino acids long. Germline V gene sequence: CDR1 SQVTM, CDR2 ANQGSEA.

This clone was recorded a few times. The chain links TRBV5-1 to TRBJ2-7; 10 nucleotides agree with TRBD1. Germline lookup yields CDR1 SGHRS and CDR2 YFSETQ. The trim removed 4 bases at V and 7 bases at J, leaving 11 bases unmatched. The CDR3 contains 15 residues. This chain's CDR3 is CASSPSRQGAREQYF. CDR3 nucleotide sequence: TGCGCCAGCAGCCCCTCACGACAGGGGGCGCGGGAGCAGTACTTC.

V gene TRBV7-2 combines with J gene TRBJ2-3; D not resolved. This CDR3 has 16 amino acids. V lost 1 base and J lost 1, with 12 bases in between. Germline V gene sequence: CDR1 SGHTA, CDR2 FQGNSA. The CDR3 here is CASSLDLRAGTDTQYF. As DNA, the CDR3 is TGTGCCAGCAGCTTAGATCTGCGCGCCGGCACAGATACGCAGTATTTT.

The rearrangement links TRBV19 to TRBJ2-5, with 10 bases fitting TRBD2. CDR1 LNHDA and CDR2 SQIVND come from the germline V gene (reference sequence). The CDR3 runs to 16 residues. V trimming: 4 bases; J trimming: 4 bases; junction bases outside the gene matches: 9. CDR3 in DNA: TGTGCCAGTAGTAAGCTAGCGGGGGCCAGGGGAGAGACCCAGTACTTC. Amino acids: CASSKLAGARGETQYF.

V gene TRBV19 combines with J gene TRBJ2-5; tentatively, D is TRBD1 (5 bases). The V end lost 3 bases, the J end lost 5 bases, and 10 bases lay between the germline ends. This CDR3 spans 13 amino acids. CDR1 LNHDA and CDR2 SQIVND come from the germline V gene (reference sequence). The DNA for the CDR3 is TGTGCCAGTAGTATCAGGGTAGGGGAGACCCAGTACTTC. It translates to CASSIRVGETQYF.

J is TRBJ1-1 and V is TRBV29-1; TRBD1 agrees at 8 bases. CDR1 is SQVTM and CDR2 is ANQGSEA in the germline V gene. V lost 0 bases, J lost 0 bases, and 6 bases stayed unmatched. The CDR3 is 16 amino acids. The CDR3 coding sequence is TGCAGCGTTGAAGAGACCAGGGGGCCTATGAACACTGAAGCTTTCTTT. As protein: CSVEETRGPMNTEAFF.

The V gene is TRBV7-2, the J gene TRBJ1-3, with a possible D match to TRBD1 (6 bases). This CDR3 has 16 amino acids. V lost 1 base and J lost 0, with 10 bases in between. CDR1 SGHTA and CDR2 FQGNSA come from the germline V gene. CDR3 region: CASSLDRTDSGNTIYF. The CDR3, as DNA: TGTGCCAGCAGCTTAGATCGGACAGACTCTGGAAACACCATATATTTT.

The chain combines TRBV28 with TRBJ2-7; D is unclear. The CDR3 covers 14 residues. Germline CDR1 MDHEN, CDR2 SYDVKM. V was cut by 5 bases and J by 10 bases, with 21 bases left in between. The CDR3 DNA follows: TGTGCCAGCAGTCCATCGGGTTGGTCAGAAGGACAGTACTTC. Translating it yields CASSPSGWSEGQYF.

This rearrangement joins TRBV18 to TRBJ2-3; D is ambiguous. The germline V gene has CDR1 KGHSH and CDR2 LQKENI. The CDR3 is 11 residues long. The germline V and J ends were trimmed by 8 bases and 3 bases, with 6 bases remaining between them. CDR3 loop: CASTQTDTQYF. CDR3 nucleotide sequence: TGTGCCAGCACCCAGACAGATACGCAGTATTTT.

J is TRBJ2-3 and V is TRBV7-9; D remains ambiguous. The CDR3 runs 17 residues. Germline V lookup: CDR1 SEHNR, CDR2 FQNEAQ (reference sequence). V lost 1 base to trimming and J lost 4 bases, with 18 bases between them. The chain's CDR3 is CASSLEFGVGRSDTQYF. DNA for the CDR3: TGTGCCAGCAGCTTAGAATTCGGTGTGGGCAGATCAGATACGCAGTATTTT.

The genes are TRBV28 and TRBJ2-7; D gene unclear. V was cut by 5 bases and J by 4 bases, with 15 bases left in between. This CDR3 comprises 14 residues. CDR1 is MDHEN and CDR2 is SYDVKM in the germline V gene. In DNA form, the CDR3 reads TGTGCCAGCAGTCCACTACACCAAACGTACGAGCAGTACTTC. The encoded protein is CASSPLHQTYEQYF.

The rearrangement links TRBV5-1 to TRBJ2-5, with 9 bases identical to TRBD2. CDR1 is SGHRS and CDR2 is YFSETQ in the germline V gene. The CDR3 is 15 amino acids. Trimming cost V 3 bases and J 1 base; bases outside gene matches: 4. CDR3 in DNA: TGCGCCAGCAGCTCCTTAGCGGGGGCCCAAGAGACCCAGTACTTC. This gives the protein CASSSLAGAQETQYF.